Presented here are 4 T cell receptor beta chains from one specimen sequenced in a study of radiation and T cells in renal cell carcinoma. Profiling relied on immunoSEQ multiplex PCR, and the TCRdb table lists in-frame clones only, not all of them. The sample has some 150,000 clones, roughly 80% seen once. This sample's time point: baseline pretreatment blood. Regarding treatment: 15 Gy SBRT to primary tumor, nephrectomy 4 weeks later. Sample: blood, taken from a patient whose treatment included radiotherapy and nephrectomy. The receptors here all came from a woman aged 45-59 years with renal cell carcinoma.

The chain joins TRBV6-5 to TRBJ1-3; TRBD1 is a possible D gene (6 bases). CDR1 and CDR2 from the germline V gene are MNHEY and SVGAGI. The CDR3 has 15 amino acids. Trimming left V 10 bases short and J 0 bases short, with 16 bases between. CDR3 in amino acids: CATLDRPISGNTIYF. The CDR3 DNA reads TGTGCCACCCTGGACAGACCTATCTCTGGAAACACCATATATTTT.

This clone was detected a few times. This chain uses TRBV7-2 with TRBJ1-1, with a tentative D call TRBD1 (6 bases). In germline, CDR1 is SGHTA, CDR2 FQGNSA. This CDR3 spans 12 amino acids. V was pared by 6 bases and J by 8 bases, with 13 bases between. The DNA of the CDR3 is TGTGCCAGCAGGACAGGTTGGCAGGAAGCTTTCTTT. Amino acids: CASRTGWQEAFF.

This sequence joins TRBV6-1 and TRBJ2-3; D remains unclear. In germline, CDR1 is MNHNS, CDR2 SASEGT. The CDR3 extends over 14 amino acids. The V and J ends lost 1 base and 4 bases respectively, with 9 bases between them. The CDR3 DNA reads TGTGCCAGCAGTGAAGGTTTTAGCCCAGATACGCAGTATTTT. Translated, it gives CASSEGFSPDTQYF.

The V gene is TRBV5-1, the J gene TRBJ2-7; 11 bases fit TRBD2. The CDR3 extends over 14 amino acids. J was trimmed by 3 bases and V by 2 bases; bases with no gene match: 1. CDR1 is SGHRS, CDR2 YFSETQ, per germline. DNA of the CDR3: TGCGCCAGCAGCTTTACTAGCGGGAGCTACGAGCAGTACTTC. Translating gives CASSFTSGSYEQYF.